Below are 28 T cell receptor beta chains sequenced from a single sample in a study of blood T cells in healthy people across ages. The second PCR ran about 6 to 12 cycles with a sample-barcoded 5' primer and J-beta primers. MiXCR, applied by TCRdb to the 5' RACE reads, yields one record per CDR3 protein. The data contain around 1,100,000 distinct CDR3 sequences, 35% to 40% of them singletons. Sequencing was performed on blood. Receptors were obtained from a man younger than 35 in good health.

V and J are TRBV6-2 or TRBV6-3 and TRBJ2-7, with 9 positions matching TRBD1. With V trimmed by 6 bases and J by 2 bases, 5 bases remained unmatched. CDR3 length equals 14 residues. Germline loops: CDR1 MNHEY, CDR2 SVGEGT. In nucleotides, the CDR3 is TGTGCCAGCAGCCGAAGGGACAGGGCCTACGAGCAGTACTTC. It is translated as CASSRRDRAYEQYF.

On this clonotype: The junction departs from germline at one end; a sequencing error may be responsible. V and J are TRBV12-3 or TRBV12-4 and TRBJ2-7, with TRBD1 identical over 9 bases. The CDR3 consists of 14 residues. The CDR3 nucleotides are TGTACCAGCAGTCGGAGACAGGGGGCCTACGAGCAGTACTTC. Protein product: CTSSRRQGAYEQYF.

On this clonotype: This could be a read error, since a much larger clone is one nucleotide away. The rearrangement joins TRBV7-2 to TRBJ2-7; 7 bases are shared with TRBD1. Unmatched junction bases numbered 3, after V lost 1 base and J lost 3 bases. CDR3 length: 14 residues. Germline V gene data show CDR1 as SGHTA and CDR2 as FQGNSA. This chain's CDR3 is CASSLGGQNYEQYF. The CDR3 DNA sequence: TGTGCCAGCAGCTTAGGGGGACAGAACTACGAGCAGTACTTC.

To note about this clonotype: It may be a read error: a sequence one base away is much more abundant. The gene calls are TRBV6-5 and TRBJ1-5; D is undetermined. The CDR3 sequence is 13 residues long. Between the trimmed V and J ends, which lost 2 bases and 3 bases, there was a span of 5 bases. Germline CDR1 reads MNHEY; CDR2 reads SVGAGI. For the CDR3, the DNA is TGTGCCAGCAGTTACGACAACAATCAGCCCCAGCATTTT. Translating gives CASSYDNNQPQHF.

The table lists this clonotype with a count of one. Possible read error: a much larger clone is one base away. The chain employs TRBV4-2 and TRBJ2-3; perhaps TRBD2 as D (5 bases). Per the germline V gene, CDR1 is LGHNA and CDR2 is YNFKEQ. The CDR3 runs 14 residues. CDR3 residues: CVSSGPSITDTQYF. DNA for the CDR3: TGTGTCAGCAGCGGACCGTCAATAACAGATACGCAGTATTTT.

This clonotype appeared a few times. This chain uses TRBV16 with TRBJ1-2; 8 positions match TRBD1. The germline CDR1 and CDR2 sequences are KGHSY and FQNENV. The ends lost 0 bases at V and 6 bases at J; junction bases unmatched: 6. The CDR3 has 15 residues. The DNA of the CDR3 is TGTGCCAGCAGCCAATCGAGTCAGGGGGCTGATGGCTACACCTTC. Protein product: CASSQSSQGADGYTF.

CDR3 loop: CASSYQSPLHF. The CDR3 DNA sequence: TGTGCCAGCAGTTACCAATCACCCCTCCACTTT. This chain uses TRBV6-6 with TRBJ1-6; no clear D gene. V gave up 2 bases and J gave up 10 bases, with 3 bases separating them. This CDR3 comprises 11 residues. Germline loops: CDR1 MNHNY, CDR2 SVGAGI (reference sequence).

This clonotype has a count of ten or more. The chain is built from TRBV10-3 and TRBJ1-2, with D unclear. This CDR3 comprises 12 residues. The V end was cut by 3 bases, the J end by 7 bases, with 9 bases between. Germline CDR1 reads ENHRY; CDR2 reads SYGVKD. As DNA, the CDR3 is TGTGCCATCAGTGAAGCCTCTAGTGGCTACACCTTC. The encoded protein is CAISEASSGYTF.

This chain links TRBV29-1 with TRBJ2-3, with D possibly being TRBD2 (5 bases). Germline CDR1 reads SQVTM; CDR2 reads ANQGSEA. The germline V and J ends were trimmed by 1 base and 3 bases, with 20 bases remaining between them. This CDR3 region has 17 residues. The CDR3 bases are TGCAGCGTTGAAGCCCTCTTCCAACGGGGTGGTACAGATACGCAGTATTTT. Translating gives CSVEALFQRGGTDTQYF.

This clonotype was detected once. The CDR3 DNA follows: TGTGCCACCAGCAGAGATTTCCTCGGCAATCGGAACACTGAAGCTTTCTTT. Translating it yields CATSRDFLGNRNTEAFF. The V and J genes are TRBV15 and TRBJ1-1, with unresolved D. Germline loops: CDR1 LNHNV, CDR2 YYDKDF (reference sequence). Trimming took 0 bases from V and 1 from J, leaving 15 bases between them. This CDR3 is 17 amino acids long.

This clonotype was counted a few times. The rearrangement uses TRBV12-3 or TRBV12-4 and TRBJ2-3; 14 bases fit TRBD2. CDR3 size: 16 residues. V dropped 6 bases and J dropped 6; count of bases not matched to a gene: 8. DNA of the CDR3: TGTGCCAGCAGCCGCACGACTAGCGGGGGGGCCGATACGCAGTATTTT. It yields the protein CASSRTTSGGADTQYF.

V gene TRBV20-1 combines with J gene TRBJ2-3; D is uncertain. This CDR3 region has 14 residues. Germline V gives CDR1 DFQATT, CDR2 SNEGSKA (reference sequence). Trimming took off 4 bases at V and 0 bases at J, with 11 bases between the two ends. The CDR3 loop is CSATRLSSTDTQYF. CDR3 in DNA: TGCAGTGCTACGAGGTTATCTAGCACAGATACGCAGTATTTT.

V is TRBV20-1 and J is TRBJ2-1; no definite D call. The assigned J gene may be wrong: the sequence end matches TRBJ2-7 better. Germline V gene data show CDR1 as DFQATT and CDR2 as SNEGSKA (reference sequence). This CDR3 contains 10 residues. As DNA, the CDR3 is TGCAGTGCCGTTACTTTGGAGCAGTACTTC. Protein product: CSAVTLEQYF.

CDR3 nucleotide sequence: TGTGCCAGCAGTTCAGGGGGCCGGGGGGCCGGGGAGCTGTTTTTT. Encoded protein: CASSSGGRGAGELFF. The chain links TRBV12-3 or TRBV12-4 to TRBJ2-2; D is perhaps TRBD1 (8 bases). The CDR3 has 15 residues. Trimming pared 4 bases from V and 6 bases from J, leaving 15 bases between.

This clonotype was seen a few times. This chain links TRBV6-6 with TRBJ2-3, with 10 bases fitting TRBD2. The germline CDR1 and CDR2 sequences are MNHNY and SVGAGI (reference sequence). Trimming cost V 2 bases and J 2 bases; bases outside gene matches: 7. The CDR3 length is 17 residues. This CDR3 reads CASSYPSAGGFTDTQYF. CDR3 coding DNA: TGTGCCAGCAGTTACCCGTCAGCGGGGGGGTTCACAGATACGCAGTATTTT.

This clonotype was counted a few times. V and J are TRBV10-3 and TRBJ1-2; a weak D match, TRBD1 (5 bases). Germline V gene sequence: CDR1 ENHRY, CDR2 SYGVKD. Trimming removed 4 bases at V and 4 bases at J, with 19 bases between. There are 16 residues in the CDR3. The CDR3: CAISALRDGPFYGYTF. Written as DNA, the CDR3 is TGTGCCATCAGTGCCCTCCGGGACGGACCCTTCTATGGCTACACCTTC.

The V and J genes are TRBV7-2 and TRBJ1-1, with a possible D match to TRBD1 (5 bases). The CDR3 is 13 amino acids. Trimming stripped 1 base from V and 6 bases from J, with 9 bases between. The V gene's germline CDR1 is SGHTA and CDR2 FQGNSA. The DNA of the CDR3 is TGTGCCAGCAGCTTAGACAGGCACCCTGAAGCTTTCTTT. The encoded protein is CASSLDRHPEAFF.

The table lists this clonotype with many counts. V usage is TRBV10-3 and J usage is TRBJ2-7; no clear D. The CDR3 has 13 amino acids. Germline V gene data show CDR1 as ENHRY and CDR2 as SYGVKD. Trimming took 6 bases from V and 2 from J, leaving 11 bases between them. This CDR3 reads CAIREKSTYEQYF. CDR3 sequence (DNA): TGTGCCATCAGGGAAAAATCGACCTACGAGCAGTACTTC.

This clonotype turned up a few times. The chain recombines TRBV4-3 with TRBJ2-1; the D gene is possibly TRBD2 (5 bases). This CDR3 comprises 18 residues. V lost 0 bases and J 3 bases, leaving 18 bases between the germline ends. Germline V gene sequence: CDR1 LGHNA, CDR2 YSLEER. Written as DNA, the CDR3 is TGCGCCAGCAGCCAAGATTCGGAGGTTGACTATTACTACAATGAGCAGTTCTTC. The encoded protein is CASSQDSEVDYYYNEQFF.

The rearrangement uses TRBV9 and TRBJ2-3; a weak D match, TRBD2 (6 bases). With 4 bases removed from V and 5 bases from J, the gap between germline ends came to 14 bases. The length of the CDR3 is 14 residues. Germline V gives CDR1 SGDLS, CDR2 YYNGEE. The CDR3 sequence is CASSPRGNRDTQYF. CDR3 coding DNA: TGTGCCAGCAGCCCTCGGGGGAACAGAGATACGCAGTATTTT.

This clonotype was seen ten or more times. In DNA, the CDR3 is TGTGCCAGCAGCCCGAGGACGCCGACCTTCTATGGCTACACCTTC. Its translation is CASSPRTPTFYGYTF. The chain combines TRBV6-5 with TRBJ1-2; the D is unclear. This CDR3 has 15 amino acids. Germline V gives CDR1 MNHEY, CDR2 SVGAGI. The V end was cut by 6 bases, the J end by 4 bases, with 18 bases between.

This chain uses TRBV10-2 with TRBJ1-1, with D unclear. This CDR3 is 13 amino acids long. Germline V gene sequence: CDR1 WSHSY, CDR2 SAAADI. The ends were cut back, 6 bases at V and 4 bases at J, with 12 bases in the middle. CDR3: CASSDKWRTEAFF. DNA of the CDR3: TGCGCCAGCAGCGACAAGTGGCGCACTGAAGCTTTCTTT.

This clonotype was seen a few times. CDR3 protein: CASSAQGDRNQPQHF. The CDR3 DNA sequence: TGTGCCAGCAGCGCACAGGGTGATAGGAATCAGCCCCAGCATTTT. The chain combines TRBV7-9 with TRBJ1-5; tentatively, D is TRBD1 (6 bases). Per the germline V gene, CDR1 is SEHNR and CDR2 is FQNEAQ (reference sequence). The V and J ends lost 5 bases and 4 bases respectively, with 15 bases between them. The CDR3 has 15 residues.

V usage is TRBV6-2 or TRBV6-3 and J usage is TRBJ2-1; 11 bases fit TRBD2. This CDR3 is 19 amino acids long. Germline-derived CDR1 and CDR2 are MNHEY and SVGEGT. V was clipped by 4 bases and J by 0 bases; unmatched bases: 11. The CDR3 protein is CASSFSVGLAVSSYNEQFF. CDR3 nucleotide sequence: TGTGCCAGCAGTTTTTCGGTGGGACTAGCGGTCAGCTCCTACAATGAGCAGTTCTTC.

This clonotype was counted between two and nine times. This chain connects TRBV20-1 to TRBJ1-6, with TRBD1 as a possible D gene (6 bases). Germline loops: CDR1 DFQATT, CDR2 SNEGSKA (reference sequence). The CDR3 covers 17 residues. Trimming removed 5 bases from V and 9 bases from J, with 26 bases in between. CDR3 in amino acids: CSAERPGTPPNSSPLHF. The CDR3 DNA is TGCAGTGCTGAAAGGCCCGGGACACCTCCTAACAGTTCACCCCTCCACTTT.

This clonotype was detected a few times. This chain joins TRBV6-1 and TRBJ2-1; tentative D call: TRBD2 (5 bases). In germline, CDR1 is MNHNS, CDR2 SASEGT. This CDR3 spans 18 amino acids. Trimming took off 7 bases at V and 2 bases at J, with 24 bases between the two ends. Here the CDR3 DNA reads TGTGCCAGCACCCCGGAGGCCCCTTGGGTAGCGCCCTACAATGAGCAGTTCTTC. Protein product: CASTPEAPWVAPYNEQFF.

Written as DNA, the CDR3 is TGTGCCAGCGTCTCAGCCATTGGATGGGGCGGCGAGCAGTTCTTC. Translation: CASVSAIGWGGEQFF. V gene TRBV12-3 or TRBV12-4 combines with J gene TRBJ2-1; D might be TRBD1 (5 bases). This CDR3 region has 15 residues. V shed 8 bases and J shed 10 bases, with 24 bases lying between them.

This rearrangement joins TRBV20-1 to TRBJ2-3; the match to TRBD1 covers 9 bases. The CDR3 has 15 amino acids. Per germline, CDR1 DFQATT and CDR2 SNEGSKA (reference sequence). The ends lost 1 base at V and 6 bases at J; junction bases unmatched: 8. CDR3 DNA sequence: TGCAGTGCTAGAGCCGGGACAGGGACGCGGGATACGCAGTATTTT. Translated, it gives CSARAGTGTRDTQYF.